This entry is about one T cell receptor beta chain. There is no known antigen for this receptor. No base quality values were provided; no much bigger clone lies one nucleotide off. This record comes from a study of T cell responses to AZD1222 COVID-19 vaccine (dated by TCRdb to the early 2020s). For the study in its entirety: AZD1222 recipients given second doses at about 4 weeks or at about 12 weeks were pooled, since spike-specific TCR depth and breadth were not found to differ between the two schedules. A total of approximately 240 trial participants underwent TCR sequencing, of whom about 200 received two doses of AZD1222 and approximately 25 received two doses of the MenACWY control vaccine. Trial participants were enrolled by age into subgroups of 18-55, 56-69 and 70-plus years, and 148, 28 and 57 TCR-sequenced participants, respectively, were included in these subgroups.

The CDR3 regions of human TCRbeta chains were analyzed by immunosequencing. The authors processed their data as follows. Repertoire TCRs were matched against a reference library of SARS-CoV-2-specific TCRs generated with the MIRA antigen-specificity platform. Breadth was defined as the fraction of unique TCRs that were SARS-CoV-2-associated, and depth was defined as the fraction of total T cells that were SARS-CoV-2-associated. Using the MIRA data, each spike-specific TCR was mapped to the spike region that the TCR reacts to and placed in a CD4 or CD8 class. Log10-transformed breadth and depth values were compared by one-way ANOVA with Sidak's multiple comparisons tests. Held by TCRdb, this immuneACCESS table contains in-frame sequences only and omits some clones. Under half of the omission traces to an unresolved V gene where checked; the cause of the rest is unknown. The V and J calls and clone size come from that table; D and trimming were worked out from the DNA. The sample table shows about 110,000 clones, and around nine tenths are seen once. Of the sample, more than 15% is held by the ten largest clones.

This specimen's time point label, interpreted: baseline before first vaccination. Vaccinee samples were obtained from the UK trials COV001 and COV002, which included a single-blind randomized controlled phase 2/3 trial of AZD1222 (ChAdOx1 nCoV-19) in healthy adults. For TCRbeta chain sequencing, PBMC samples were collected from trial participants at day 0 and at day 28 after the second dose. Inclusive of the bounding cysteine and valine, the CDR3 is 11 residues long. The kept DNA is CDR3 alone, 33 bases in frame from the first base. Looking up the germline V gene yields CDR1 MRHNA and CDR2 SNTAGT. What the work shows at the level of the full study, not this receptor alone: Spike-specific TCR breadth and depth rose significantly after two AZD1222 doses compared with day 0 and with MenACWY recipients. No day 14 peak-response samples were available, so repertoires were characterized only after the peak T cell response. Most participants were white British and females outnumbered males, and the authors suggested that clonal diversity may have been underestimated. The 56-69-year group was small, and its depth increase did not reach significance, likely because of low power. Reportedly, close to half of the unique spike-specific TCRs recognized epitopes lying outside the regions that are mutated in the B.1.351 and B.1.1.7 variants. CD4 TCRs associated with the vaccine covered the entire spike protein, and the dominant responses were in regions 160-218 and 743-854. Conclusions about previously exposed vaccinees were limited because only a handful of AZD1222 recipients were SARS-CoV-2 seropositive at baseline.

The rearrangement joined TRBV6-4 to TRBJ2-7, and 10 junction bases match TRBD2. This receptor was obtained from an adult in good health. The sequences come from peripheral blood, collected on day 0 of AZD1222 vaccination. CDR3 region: CASTLLGLAKV. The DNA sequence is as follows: TGTGCCAGCACCCTCCTGGGACTAGCGAAAGTC.